The T cell receptor (beta chain) under discussion was sequenced for a study of blood T cell repertoires in COVID-19. Overall study: COVID-19 samples, acute and convalescent, were from the United States, Italy and Spain. PBMCs, B-cell-depleted T cells, or T cells provided the cDNA or gDNA that made up the material.

Assay: immunoSEQ multiplex PCR; the TCRdb copy retains only in-frame clones and omits some. The sample has just over 150,000 clones; 80% to 90% are singletons. Trimming took off 0 bases at V and 4 bases at J, with 8 bases between the two ends. The CDR3 is made up of 14 amino acids. The rearrangement links TRBV5-3 to TRBJ1-5, with D unclear. TRBV5-3 is marked as an open reading frame, function uncertain. The TCR sequence derives from a woman aged 70-85 years with acute or convalescent COVID-19. Material for sequencing was peripheral blood. Here the CDR3 DNA reads TGTGCCAGAAGCTTGGATGGCCAAAATCAGCCCCAGCATTTT. Translated, it gives CARSLDGQNQPQHF.